A single sample is the source of the 21 T cell receptor beta chains below, sequenced in a study of T cell responses to AZD1222 COVID-19 vaccine. Sequencing was performed with immunoSEQ multiplex PCR; in TCRdb, only in-frame clones are kept and a portion is missing. The sample includes around 160,000 clones, roughly 80% of them seen just once. The sample here was peripheral blood, taken on day 0 of MenACWY control vaccination. These receptors were taken from an adult in good health.

The V and J genes are TRBV2 and TRBJ2-1, with TRBD1 matching over 8 bases. V was clipped by 6 bases and J by 10 bases; unmatched bases: 8. The V gene's germline CDR1 is SNHLY and CDR2 FYNNEI. This CDR3 is 13 amino acids long. This CDR3 is CASSGQGLGEQFF. The DNA of the CDR3 is TGTGCCAGCAGCGGACAGGGACTCGGAGAGCAGTTCTTC.

The chain combines TRBV19 with TRBJ1-2, with D perhaps matching TRBD1 (5 bases). Per germline, CDR1 LNHDA and CDR2 SQIVND (reference sequence). The CDR3 extends over 14 amino acids. V was pared by 3 bases and J by 4 bases, with 12 bases between. The DNA for the CDR3 is TGTGCCAGTAGTATTGGGCAGGGTCTCTATGGCTACACCTTC. Its protein product is CASSIGQGLYGYTF.

This chain links TRBV7-9 with TRBJ2-5; possible D gene TRBD1, 6 bases. Germline values: CDR1 SEHNR, CDR2 FQNEAQ (reference sequence). The CDR3 loop spans 16 amino acids. V gave up 8 bases and J gave up 0 bases, with 19 bases separating them. The CDR3: CASRRLRGRYQETQYF. CDR3 bases: TGTGCCAGCCGTCGACTCAGGGGCCGGTACCAAGAGACCCAGTACTTC. The variable domain in full, with the rest retrieved from reference TRBV7-9 and TRBJ2-5, is DTGVSQNPRHKITKRGQNVTFRCDPISEHNRLYWYRQTLGQGPEFLTYFQNEAQLEKSRLLSDRFSAERPKGSFSTLEIQRTEQGDSAMYLCASRRLRGRYQETQYFGPGTRLLVL.

This chain links TRBV5-1 with TRBJ2-7; D possibly uses TRBD1 or TRBD2 (5 bases each). V lost 0 bases, J lost 5 bases, and 15 bases lay in between. CDR3 length: 15 residues. Germline V gene sequence: CDR1 SGHRS, CDR2 YFSETQ. The CDR3 bases are TGCGCCAGCAGCTTGGGGCTAGAGGGGTTCAACGAGCAGTACTTC. It yields the protein CASSLGLEGFNEQYF.

The V gene is TRBV5-1, the J gene TRBJ2-5; perhaps TRBD1 as D (5 bases). Trimming took off 3 bases at V and 4 bases at J, with 13 bases between the two ends. There are 14 residues in the CDR3. Germline V CDR1 and CDR2: SGHRS, YFSETQ. The CDR3 sequence: CASSSQGSGETQYF. In DNA, the CDR3 is TGCGCCAGCAGCTCCCAGGGTTCCGGAGAGACCCAGTACTTC.

The chain uses TRBV12-3 or TRBV12-4 and TRBJ2-3; no definite D call. Trimming took off 3 bases at V and 3 bases at J, with 1 base between the two ends. CDR3 length: 11 residues. The CDR3 region has the DNA TGTGCCAGCAGTTTTACAGATACGCAGTATTTT. Translating gives CASSFTDTQYF.

This chain links TRBV3-1 (or the pseudogene TRBV3-2) with TRBJ1-1; D is undetermined. Germline V gene lookup returns CDR1 LGHDT and CDR2 YNNKEL (reference sequence). Trimming left V 5 bases short and J 1 base short, with 11 bases between. The CDR3 spans 14 residues. CDR3 residues: CASSYLSSNTEAFF. The CDR3 region has the DNA TGTGCCAGCAGCTATTTATCGTCGAACACTGAAGCTTTCTTT.

This clone was counted a few times. This sequence joins TRBV7-9 and TRBJ2-7; D possibly corresponds to TRBD1 (6 bases). V was clipped by 4 bases and J by 1 base, with 11 bases between them. CDR1 SEHNR and CDR2 FQNEAQ come from the germline V gene (reference sequence). The CDR3 spans 14 residues. CDR3 in amino acids: CASSSPGQSYEQYF. CDR3 DNA: TGTGCCAGCAGCTCCCCTGGACAGTCCTACGAGCAGTACTTC.

The rearrangement links TRBV5-1 to TRBJ1-2; 8 nucleotides line up with TRBD1. The CDR3 spans 17 residues. Germline loops: CDR1 SGHRS, CDR2 YFSETQ. The V gene end was trimmed by 1 base and the J gene end by 6 bases; junction bases not matched to a gene: 14. The CDR3: CASSLMLRTGIEDGYTF. Here the CDR3 DNA reads TGCGCCAGCAGCTTGATGTTACGGACAGGGATAGAGGATGGCTACACCTTC.

The rearrangement joins TRBV18 to TRBJ1-5, with 10 bases matching TRBD1. V shed 3 bases, J shed 4 bases, and the junction held 6 bases outside the gene matches. The V gene's germline CDR1 is KGHSH and CDR2 LQKENI. This CDR3 spans 16 amino acids. The CDR3 sequence: CASSPKGQGSNQPQHF. CDR3 DNA: TGTGCCAGCTCACCGAAGGGACAGGGGTCAAATCAGCCCCAGCATTTT.

The CDR3 bases are TGCAGCACCTCCTCCCGGGGGGGTCGCACAGATACGCAGTATTTT. The encoded protein is CSTSSRGGRTDTQYF. V usage is TRBV29-1 and J usage is TRBJ2-3; 8 positions agree with TRBD2. V lost 8 bases, J lost 1 base, and 11 bases stayed unmatched. From germline, CDR1 is SQVTM and CDR2 ANQGSEA. This CDR3 comprises 15 residues.

This chain links TRBV13 with TRBJ2-1; 7 bases are a match to TRBD2. Losses at the gene ends were 7 bases for V and 0 bases for J; bases not matched to a gene: 9. Germline V gene sequence: CDR1 PRHDT, CDR2 FYEKMQ (reference sequence). The CDR3 is 16 amino acids. The CDR3 here is CASTPERGRSYNEQFF. The CDR3, as DNA: TGTGCCAGCACGCCCGAGCGGGGACGCTCCTACAATGAGCAGTTCTTC.

This chain links TRBV10-2 with TRBJ2-5; D is ambiguous. V lost 0 bases to trimming and J lost 5 bases, with 10 bases between them. There are 14 residues in the CDR3. CDR1 and CDR2 (germline): WSHSY, SAAADI. The CDR3 nucleotides are TGCGCCAGCAGTGAGTCCCGGGCAGCTGAGACCCAGTACTTC. Translating it yields CASSESRAAETQYF.

The chain uses TRBV27 and TRBJ1-6; TRBD1 matches at 10 bases. Germline CDR1 reads MNHEY; CDR2 reads SMNVEV (reference sequence). The CDR3 contains 16 residues. Trimming cost V 2 bases and J 7 bases; bases outside gene matches: 5. The CDR3 sequence: CASSLTGTGENSPLHF. CDR3 nucleotide sequence: TGTGCCAGCAGTTTAACCGGGACAGGGGAAAATTCACCCCTCCACTTT.

A note on this clone: The sample holds other DNA sequences that translate to the same CDR3. The chain has TRBV18 and TRBJ2-7; 9 nucleotides agree with TRBD2. Looked up from germline, CDR1 is KGHSH and CDR2 is LQKENI. The CDR3 covers 15 residues. Trimming at V came to 3 bases and at J to 0 bases, leaving 3 bases not matched to a gene. In DNA, the CDR3 is TGTGCCAGCTCACCGACTAGCGGAGGCTCCTACGAGCAGTACTTC. Protein sequence: CASSPTSGGSYEQYF.

The CDR3 protein is CASSGQGGGRYEQYV. In nucleotides, the CDR3 is TGTGCCAGCAGTGGACAGGGGGGCGGACGGTACGAGCAGTACGTC. The rearrangement joins TRBV28 to TRBJ2-7; 10 bases align to TRBD1. Germline V lookup: CDR1 MDHEN, CDR2 SYDVKM. CDR3 size: 15 residues. Losses at the gene ends were 5 bases for V and 4 bases for J; bases not matched to a gene: 8.

This chain uses TRBV6-2 or TRBV6-3 with TRBJ1-5; D might be TRBD1 (6 bases). Germline V CDR1 and CDR2: MNHEY, SVGEGT. This CDR3 spans 15 amino acids. Trimming pared 10 bases from V and 2 bases from J, leaving 18 bases between. Here the CDR3 reads CATNPTGLGNQPQHF. The CDR3 nucleotides are TGTGCCACCAACCCCACAGGGTTGGGCAATCAGCCCCAGCATTTT.

The V call is TRBV3-1 (or the pseudogene TRBV3-2), the J call TRBJ2-3; TRBD2 is a possible D gene (7 bases). Trimming cost V 2 bases and J 1 base, with 13 bases left between them. The CDR3 extends over 16 amino acids. Germline CDR1 is LGHDT and CDR2 is YNNKEL (reference sequence). The CDR3 DNA is TGTGCCAGCAGCCAATCGACGGGGGGCCGCACAGATACGCAGTATTTT. This gives the protein CASSQSTGGRTDTQYF.

J is TRBJ1-1 and V is TRBV28; D is undetermined. The V end was cut by 3 bases, the J end by 5 bases, with 13 bases between. CDR3 length: 14 residues. Germline loops: CDR1 MDHEN, CDR2 SYDVKM. In DNA, the CDR3 is TGTGCCAGCAGTTTTAGGGCAGGTCGTACTGAAGCTTTCTTT. This gives the protein CASSFRAGRTEAFF.

The rearrangement joins TRBV5-6 to TRBJ2-7, with 10 bases aligning to TRBD2. CDR3 length equals 15 residues. Germline CDR1 SGHDT, CDR2 YYEEEE. Unmatched junction bases numbered 3, after V lost 0 bases and J lost 3 bases. For the CDR3, the DNA is TGTGCCAGCAGCTTGGGGGCTAGCGGGGGCTACGAGCAGTACTTC. Translated, it gives CASSLGASGGYEQYF.

In its sample, this clone was seen a few times. The chain combines TRBV28 with TRBJ2-1; possibly TRBD2 for D (7 bases). This CDR3 has 16 residues. Germline V lookup: CDR1 MDHEN, CDR2 SYDVKM. V was cut by 7 bases and J by 0 bases, with 16 bases left in between. For the CDR3, the DNA is TGTGCCAGCATCAAGGGGGGGACGAGCTCCTACAATGAGCAGTTCTTC. As protein: CASIKGGTSSYNEQFF.